This TCR beta chain was found in a study of preoperative IRX-2 immunotherapy in early breast cancer. Assay: immunoSEQ multiplex PCR; the TCRdb copy retains only in-frame clones and omits some. The sample has around 13,000 clones, roughly 93% seen once. Treatment given: preoperative locoregional IRX-2 cytokine immunotherapy. Preoperative locoregional IRX-2 cytokine immunotherapy was tested in the phase Ib source study. From germline, CDR1 is MNHEY and CDR2 SVGAGI. The germline V and J ends were trimmed by 2 bases and 0 bases, with 7 bases remaining between them. The CDR3 contains 14 residues. The TCR was taken from a human donor with breast cancer. The sample was acquired from a patient treated with IRX-2 immunotherapy. The V and J genes are TRBV6-5 and TRBJ1-2; the D is unclear. The DNA of the CDR3 is TGTGCCAGCAGTTACGACTTCACTAACTATGGCTACACCTTC. Its protein is CASSYDFTNYGYTF.